Included here is one TCR beta chain sequence, with context. This entry comes from a study of CD8 T cells in Susac syndrome. Trimming stripped 0 bases from V and 0 bases from J, with 17 bases between. This CDR3 has 19 amino acids. Germline assignment: CDR1 SEHNR and CDR2 FQNEAQ (reference sequence). When the RNA was reverse transcribed, random hexamers were used with an input of about 0.5 to 1 ug. TCRdb re-analysed the immunoSEQ multiplex PCR reads in MiXCR, keeping a single row per CDR3 protein. The sample yields 120,000 or so distinct CDR3 sequences, 90% to 95% seen once. Material: CD8+ T cells from PBMCs. This receptor was taken from a human donor with Susac syndrome. The chain uses TRBV7-9 and TRBJ2-2; the D is unclear. This chain's CDR3 is CASSLAFWKGTTNTGELFF. DNA of the CDR3: TGTGCCAGCAGCTTAGCATTCTGGAAGGGCACTACGAACACCGGGGAGCTGTTTTTT.